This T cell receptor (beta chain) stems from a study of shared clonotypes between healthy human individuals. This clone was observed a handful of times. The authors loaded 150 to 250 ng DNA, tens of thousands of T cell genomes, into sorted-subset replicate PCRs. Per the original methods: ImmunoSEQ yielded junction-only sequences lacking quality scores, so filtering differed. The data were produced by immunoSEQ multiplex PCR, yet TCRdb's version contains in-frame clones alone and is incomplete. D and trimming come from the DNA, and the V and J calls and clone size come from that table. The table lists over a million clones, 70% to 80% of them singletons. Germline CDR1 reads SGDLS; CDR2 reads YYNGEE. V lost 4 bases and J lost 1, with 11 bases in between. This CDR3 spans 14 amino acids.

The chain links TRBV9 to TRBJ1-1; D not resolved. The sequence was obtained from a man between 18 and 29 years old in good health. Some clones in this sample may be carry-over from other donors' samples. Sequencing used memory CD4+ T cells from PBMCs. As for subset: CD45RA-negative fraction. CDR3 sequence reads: CASSFHTANTEAFF. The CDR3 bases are TGTGCCAGCAGCTTTCACACTGCGAACACTGAAGCTTTCTTT.